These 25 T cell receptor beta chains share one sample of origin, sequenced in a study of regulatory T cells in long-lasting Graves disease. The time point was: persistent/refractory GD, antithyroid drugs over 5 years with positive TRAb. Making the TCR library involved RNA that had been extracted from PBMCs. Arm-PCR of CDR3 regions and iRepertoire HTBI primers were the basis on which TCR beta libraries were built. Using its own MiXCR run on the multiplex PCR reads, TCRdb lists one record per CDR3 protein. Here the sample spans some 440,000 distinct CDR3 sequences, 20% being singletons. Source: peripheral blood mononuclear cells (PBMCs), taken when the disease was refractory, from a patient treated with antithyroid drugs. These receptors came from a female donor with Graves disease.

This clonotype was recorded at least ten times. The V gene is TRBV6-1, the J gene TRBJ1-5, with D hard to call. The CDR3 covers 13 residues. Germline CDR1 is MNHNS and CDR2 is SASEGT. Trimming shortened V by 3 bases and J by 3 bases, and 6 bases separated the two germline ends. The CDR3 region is CASSETPNQPQHF. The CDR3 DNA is TGTGCCAGCAGTGAGACACCCAATCAGCCCCAGCATTTT.

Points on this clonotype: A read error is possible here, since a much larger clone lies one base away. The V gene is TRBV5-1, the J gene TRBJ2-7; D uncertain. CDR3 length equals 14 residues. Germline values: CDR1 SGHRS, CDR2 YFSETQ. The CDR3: CVSQPWADSYEQYF. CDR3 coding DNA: TGCGTCAGCCAACCCTGGGCCGACTCCTACGAGCAGTACTTC.

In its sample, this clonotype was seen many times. CDR3 protein: CASSLAGTGGPDTEAFF. The CDR3 DNA reads as TGTGCCAGCAGTTTGGCCGGGACAGGGGGCCCGGACACTGAAGCTTTCTTT. J is TRBJ1-1 and V is TRBV27; 12 nucleotides line up with TRBD1. Germline CDR1 and CDR2: MNHEY and SMNVEV (reference sequence). The CDR3 sequence is 17 residues long. V was pared by 3 bases and J by 3 bases, with 8 bases of the junction left unmatched.

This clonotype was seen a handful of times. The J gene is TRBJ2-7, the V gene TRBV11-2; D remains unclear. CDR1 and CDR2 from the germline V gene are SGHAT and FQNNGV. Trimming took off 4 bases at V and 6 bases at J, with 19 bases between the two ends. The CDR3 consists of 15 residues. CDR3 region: CASSSPTAAPGEQYF. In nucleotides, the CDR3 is TGTGCCAGCAGCTCCCCAACCGCGGCCCCTGGCGAGCAGTACTTC. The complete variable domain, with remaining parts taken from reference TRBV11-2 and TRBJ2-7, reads EAGVAQSPRYKIIEKRQSVAFWCNPISGHATLYWYQQILGQGPKLLIQFQNNGVVDDSQLPKDRFSAERLKGVDSTLKIQPAKLEDSAVYLCASSSPTAAPGEQYFGPGTRLTVT.

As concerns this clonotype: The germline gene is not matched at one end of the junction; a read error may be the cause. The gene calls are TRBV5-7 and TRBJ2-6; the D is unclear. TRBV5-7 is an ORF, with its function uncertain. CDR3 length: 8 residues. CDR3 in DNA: TGTGCCAGCATTTTTACTTACTTC. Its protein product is CASIFTYF.

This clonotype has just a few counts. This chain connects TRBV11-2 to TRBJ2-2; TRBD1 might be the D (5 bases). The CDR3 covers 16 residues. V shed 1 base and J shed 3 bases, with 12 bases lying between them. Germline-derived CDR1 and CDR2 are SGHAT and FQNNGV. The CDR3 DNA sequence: TGTGCCAGCAGCTTAGGGTGGGGCTCATACACCGGGGAGCTGTTTTTT. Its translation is CASSLGWGSYTGELFF.

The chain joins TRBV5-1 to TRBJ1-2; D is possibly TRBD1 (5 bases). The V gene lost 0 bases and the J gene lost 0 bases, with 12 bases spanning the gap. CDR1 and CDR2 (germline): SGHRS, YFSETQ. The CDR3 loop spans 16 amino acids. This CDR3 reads CASSLENRRSNYGYTF. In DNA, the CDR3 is TGCGCCAGCAGCTTGGAAAACAGGAGATCTAACTATGGCTACACCTTC.

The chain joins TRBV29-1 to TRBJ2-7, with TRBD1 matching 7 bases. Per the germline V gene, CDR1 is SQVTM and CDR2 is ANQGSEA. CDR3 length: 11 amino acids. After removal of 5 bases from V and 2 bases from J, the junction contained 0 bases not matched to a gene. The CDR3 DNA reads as TGCAGCGTTCAGGGGGCCTACGAGCAGTACTTC. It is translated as CSVQGAYEQYF.

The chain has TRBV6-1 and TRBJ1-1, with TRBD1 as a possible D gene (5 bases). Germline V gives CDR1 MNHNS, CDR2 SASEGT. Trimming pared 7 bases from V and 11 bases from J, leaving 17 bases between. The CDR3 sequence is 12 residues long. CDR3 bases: TGTGCCAGCACCGACAGCCTTGTCGGGGCTTTCTTT. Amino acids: CASTDSLVGAFF.

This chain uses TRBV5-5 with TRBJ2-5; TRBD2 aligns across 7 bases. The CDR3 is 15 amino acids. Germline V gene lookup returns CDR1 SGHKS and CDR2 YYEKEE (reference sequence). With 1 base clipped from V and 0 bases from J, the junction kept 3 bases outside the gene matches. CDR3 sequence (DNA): TGTGCCAGCAGCTTGAGTCTAGCGGACCAAGAGACCCAGTACTTC. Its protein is CASSLSLADQETQYF.

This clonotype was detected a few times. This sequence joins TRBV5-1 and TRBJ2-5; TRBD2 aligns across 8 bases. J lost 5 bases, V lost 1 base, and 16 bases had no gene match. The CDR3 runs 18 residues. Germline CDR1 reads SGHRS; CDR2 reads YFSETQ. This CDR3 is CASSLTSGGGGLKETQYF. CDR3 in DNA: TGCGCCAGCAGCTTGACTAGCGGAGGAGGCGGGTTGAAGGAGACCCAGTACTTC. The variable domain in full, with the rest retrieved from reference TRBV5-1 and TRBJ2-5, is KAGVTQTPRYLIKTRGQQVTLSCSPISGHRSVSWYQQTPGQGLQFLFEYFSETQRNKGNFPGRFSGRQFSNSRSEMNVSTLELGDSALYLCASSLTSGGGGLKETQYFGPGTRLLVL.

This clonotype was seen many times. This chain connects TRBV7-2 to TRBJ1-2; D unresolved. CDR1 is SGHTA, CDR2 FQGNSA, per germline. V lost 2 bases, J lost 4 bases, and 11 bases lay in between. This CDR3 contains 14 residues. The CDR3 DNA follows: TGTGCCAGCAGCTTATCCCGACGGCTCTATGGCTACACCTTC. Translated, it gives CASSLSRRLYGYTF.

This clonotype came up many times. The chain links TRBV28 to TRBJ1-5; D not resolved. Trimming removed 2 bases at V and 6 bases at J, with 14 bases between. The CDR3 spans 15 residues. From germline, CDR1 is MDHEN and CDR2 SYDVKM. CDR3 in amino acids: CASSLPPSLSQPQHF. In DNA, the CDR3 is TGTGCCAGCAGTTTACCCCCCAGCCTCAGTCAGCCCCAGCATTTT.

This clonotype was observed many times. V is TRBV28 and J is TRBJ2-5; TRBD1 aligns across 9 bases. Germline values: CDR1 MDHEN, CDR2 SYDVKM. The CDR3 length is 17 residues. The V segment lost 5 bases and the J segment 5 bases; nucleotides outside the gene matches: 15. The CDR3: CASSLQRDRESQETQYF. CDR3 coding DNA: TGTGCCAGCAGTCTCCAAAGGGACAGGGAATCTCAGGAGACCCAGTACTTC.

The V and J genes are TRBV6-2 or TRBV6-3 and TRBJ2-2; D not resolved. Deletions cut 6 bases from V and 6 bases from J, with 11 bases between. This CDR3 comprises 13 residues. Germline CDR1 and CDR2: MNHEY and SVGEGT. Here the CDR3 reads CASRKPGAGELFF. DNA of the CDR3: TGTGCCAGCAGGAAACCCGGAGCCGGGGAGCTGTTTTTT.

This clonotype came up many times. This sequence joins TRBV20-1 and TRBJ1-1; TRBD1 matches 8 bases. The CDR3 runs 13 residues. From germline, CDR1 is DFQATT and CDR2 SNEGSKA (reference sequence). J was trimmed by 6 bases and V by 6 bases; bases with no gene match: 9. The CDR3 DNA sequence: TGCAGTGCGCCAGGACAGGGAATGCCTGAAGCTTTCTTT. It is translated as CSAPGQGMPEAFF.

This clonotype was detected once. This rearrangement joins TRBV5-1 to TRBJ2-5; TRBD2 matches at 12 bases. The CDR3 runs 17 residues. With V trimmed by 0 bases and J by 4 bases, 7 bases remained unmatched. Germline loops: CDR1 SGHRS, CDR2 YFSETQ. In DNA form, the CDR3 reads TGCGCCAGCAGCTTGGCTGCTAGCGGGGGGGGAGGAGAGACCCAGTACTTC. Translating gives CASSLAASGGGGETQYF.

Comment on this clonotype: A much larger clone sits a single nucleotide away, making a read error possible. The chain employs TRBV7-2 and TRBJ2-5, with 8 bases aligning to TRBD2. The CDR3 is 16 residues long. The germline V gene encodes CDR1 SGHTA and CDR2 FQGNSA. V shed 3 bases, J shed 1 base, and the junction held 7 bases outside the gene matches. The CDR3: CASSLAGTSFQETQYF. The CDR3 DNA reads TGTGCCAGCAGCTTGGCGGGGACTAGTTTCCAAGAGACCCAGTACTTC.

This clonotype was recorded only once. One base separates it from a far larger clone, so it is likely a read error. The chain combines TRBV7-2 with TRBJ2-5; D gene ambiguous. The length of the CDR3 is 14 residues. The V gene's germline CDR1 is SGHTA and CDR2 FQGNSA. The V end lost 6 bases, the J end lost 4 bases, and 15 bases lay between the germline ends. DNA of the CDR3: TGTGCCAGCAGTTTGGTGGGGATTAGAGAGACCCAGTACTTC. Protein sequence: CASSLVGIRETQYF.

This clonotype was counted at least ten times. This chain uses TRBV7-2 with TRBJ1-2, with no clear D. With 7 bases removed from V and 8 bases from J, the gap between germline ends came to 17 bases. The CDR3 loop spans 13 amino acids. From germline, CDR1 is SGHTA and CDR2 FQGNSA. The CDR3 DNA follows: TGTGCCAGCACCCGAAAGGGAGCTCTCGGCTACACCTTC. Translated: CASTRKGALGYTF.

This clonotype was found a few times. The CDR3 sequence is CASSQARGRAFF. The CDR3, as DNA: TGTGCCAGCAGCCAGGCACGGGGGAGGGCTTTCTTT. This chain connects TRBV14 to TRBJ1-1; TRBD1 is a possible D gene (5 bases). CDR1 and CDR2 from the germline V gene are SGHDN and FVKESK. The CDR3 sequence is 12 residues long. V was pared by 3 bases and J by 11 bases, with 13 bases between. Combining the CDR3 with reference TRBV14 and TRBJ1-1 gives the whole variable domain EAGVTQFPSHSVIEKGQTVTLRCDPISGHDNLYWYRRVMGKEIKFLLHFVKESKQDESGMPNNRFLAERTGGTYSTLKVQPAELEDSGVYFCASSQARGRAFFGQGTRLTVV.

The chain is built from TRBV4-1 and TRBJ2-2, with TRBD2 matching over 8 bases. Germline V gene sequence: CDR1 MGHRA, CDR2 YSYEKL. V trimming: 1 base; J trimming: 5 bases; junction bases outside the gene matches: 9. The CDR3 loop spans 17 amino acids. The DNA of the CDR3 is TGCGCCAGCAGCCAAGGGGAAGCGGGAGATGGAACCGGGGAGCTGTTTTTT. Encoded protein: CASSQGEAGDGTGELFF.

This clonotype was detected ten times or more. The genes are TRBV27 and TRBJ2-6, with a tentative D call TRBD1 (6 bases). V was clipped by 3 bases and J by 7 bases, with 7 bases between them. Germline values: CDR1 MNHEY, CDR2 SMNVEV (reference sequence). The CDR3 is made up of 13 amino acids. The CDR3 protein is CASSFGTANVLTF. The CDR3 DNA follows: TGTGCCAGCAGTTTCGGGACAGCCAACGTCCTGACTTTC.

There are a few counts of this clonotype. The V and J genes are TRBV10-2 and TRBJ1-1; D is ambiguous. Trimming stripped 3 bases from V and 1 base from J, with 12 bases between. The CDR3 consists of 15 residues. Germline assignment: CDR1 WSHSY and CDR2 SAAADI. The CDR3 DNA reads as TGCGCCAGCAGTGATTTGTCAGGAGGGAACACTGAAGCTTTCTTT. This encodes CASSDLSGGNTEAFF.

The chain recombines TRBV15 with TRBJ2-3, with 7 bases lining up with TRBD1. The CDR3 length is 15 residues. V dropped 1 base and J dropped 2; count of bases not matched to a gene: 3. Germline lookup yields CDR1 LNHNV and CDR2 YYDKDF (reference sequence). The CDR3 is CATSRGDRNTDTQYF. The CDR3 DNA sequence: TGTGCCACCAGCAGAGGGGACAGAAACACAGATACGCAGTATTTT.